The 27 T cell receptor beta chains listed next were all sequenced from one sample in a study of shared clonotypes between healthy human individuals (TCRdb year 2020). Preparation of the library involved the immunoSEQ multiplex PCR assay. TCRdb carries this immuneACCESS record with in-frame sequences only. Its versions omit some clonotypes, under half of them owing to an unresolved V gene in the studies checked, with the rest unexplained. The sample table records hundreds of thousands of clones; more than 95% of these occur just once. The biggest ten clones account for 0.045% to 0.06% of the sample. Sequencing used naive CD4+ T cells sorted from blood. The cell subset or site label on this specimen signifies: CD45RA+ positively selected. These receptors were taken from a woman in her twenties or thirties in good health.

The CDR3 DNA reads TGTGCAAGTCGTACCCGGGGATGCACAGATACGCAGTATTTT. It translates to CASRTRGCTDTQYF. The rearrangement links TRBV12-2 to TRBJ2-3; whether TRBD2, the table's D call, matches the DNA was not checked. TRBV12-2 is a known pseudogene. CDR3 length: 14 amino acids.

The chain joins TRBV18 to TRBJ2-7; D remains ambiguous. Germline loops: CDR1 KGHSH, CDR2 LQKENI. The CDR3 contains 12 residues. Trimming pared 9 bases from V and 0 bases from J, leaving 9 bases between. The CDR3 DNA sequence: TGTGCCAGTTTTGGATCCTCCTACGAGCAGTACTTC. It codes for CASFGSSYEQYF.

The chain uses TRBV7-2 and TRBJ2-1, with D possibly matching TRBD2 (6 bases). Germline CDR1 and CDR2: SGHTA and FQGNSA. With 5 bases removed from V and 8 bases from J, the gap between germline ends came to 22 bases. The CDR3 is 16 amino acids. The CDR3 DNA reads TGTGCCAGCAGCCTAAATAGCGGCGGACGGGGCGATGAGCAGTTCTTC. It translates to CASSLNSGGRGDEQFF.

This clone came up a few times. The V call is TRBV28, the J call TRBJ1-2; D not certain. This CDR3 spans 12 amino acids. Trimming took off 4 bases at V and 5 bases at J, with 8 bases between the two ends. Germline loops: CDR1 MDHEN, CDR2 SYDVKM. DNA for the CDR3: TGTGCCAGCAGTTCCCGGGCATATGGCTACACCTTC. This gives the protein CASSSRAYGYTF.

The chain combines TRBV28 with TRBJ2-2; 9 bases are shared with TRBD1. V shed 10 bases, J shed 3 bases, and the junction held 12 bases outside the gene matches. The CDR3 loop spans 16 amino acids. The germline V gene encodes CDR1 MDHEN and CDR2 SYDVKM. The CDR3 DNA is TGTGCCACTGCCCAAAAGGGACAGGGCGACACCGGGGAGCTGTTTTTT. It codes for CATAQKGQGDTGELFF.

This clone appeared once. The rearrangement links TRBV10-3 to TRBJ1-1; D gene uncertain. There are 13 residues in the CDR3. Trimming removed 6 bases from V and 3 bases from J, with 11 bases in between. Germline CDR1 reads ENHRY; CDR2 reads SYGVKD. The CDR3 is CAIRPGVDTEAFF. The CDR3 region has the DNA TGTGCCATCAGACCAGGAGTAGACACTGAAGCTTTCTTT.

CDR3 DNA sequence: TGTGCCAGCAGCTTGGACAGGGTGGAGACCCAGTACTTC. Translation: CASSLDRVETQYF. The gene calls are TRBV7-9 and TRBJ2-5; 8 bases line up with TRBD1. The CDR3 loop spans 13 amino acids. Losses at the gene ends were 3 bases for V and 5 bases for J; bases not matched to a gene: 2. Per germline, CDR1 SEHNR and CDR2 FQNEAQ (reference sequence).

V is TRBV7-9 and J is TRBJ2-7; 14 nucleotides line up with TRBD2. This CDR3 is 16 amino acids long. J lost 6 bases, V lost 5 bases, and 9 bases had no gene match. Germline CDR1 and CDR2: SEHNR and FQNEAQ (reference sequence). The DNA of the CDR3 is TGTGCCAGCAGCCGGACTAGCGGGAGGCGAACGGGCGAGCAGTACTTC. Translating gives CASSRTSGRRTGEQYF.

The chain links TRBV5-1 to TRBJ2-1; maybe TRBD2 (6 bases). The V end was cut by 0 bases, the J end by 0 bases, with 10 bases between. Germline V gene data show CDR1 as SGHRS and CDR2 as YFSETQ. This CDR3 is 16 amino acids long. CDR3 DNA sequence: TGCGCCAGCAGCTTGGCGACTAGAAGCTCCTACAATGAGCAGTTCTTC. It encodes CASSLATRSSYNEQFF.

The chain is built from TRBV6-6 and TRBJ2-7, with 9 bases lining up with TRBD1. The length of the CDR3 is 14 residues. V lost 5 bases to trimming and J lost 7 bases; unmatched junction nucleotides: 9. Germline V gene sequence: CDR1 MNHNY, CDR2 SVGAGI (reference sequence). The CDR3 reads CASSTPGQGGEQYF. The CDR3 nucleotides read TGTGCCAGCAGTACACCGGGACAGGGCGGGGAGCAGTACTTC.

This chain joins TRBV7-2 and TRBJ2-5; 7 positions match TRBD1. The V gene's germline CDR1 is SGHTA and CDR2 FQGNSA. Unmatched junction bases numbered 7, after V lost 0 bases and J lost 3 bases. CDR3 size: 16 residues. CDR3 in amino acids: CASSLARTGEEETQYF. The CDR3 coding sequence is TGTGCCAGCAGCTTAGCTAGGACAGGAGAAGAAGAGACCCAGTACTTC.

The CDR3 sequence is CASSDLGANEEKLFF. The CDR3 nucleotides read TGTGCCAGCAGTGATTTAGGGGCAAATGAAGAAAAACTGTTTTTT. The V and J genes are TRBV25-1 and TRBJ1-4; perhaps TRBD1 as D (5 bases). CDR3 length equals 15 residues. Germline V gene lookup returns CDR1 MGHDK and CDR2 SYGVNS. Trimming removed 3 bases from V and 8 bases from J, with 16 bases in between.

The sample holds one count of this clone. The gene calls are TRBV30 and TRBJ1-4; D unresolved. CDR3 length equals 16 residues. V gave up 2 bases and J gave up 4 bases, with 17 bases separating them. CDR1 GTSNPN and CDR2 SVGIG come from the germline V gene (reference sequence). The CDR3 region is CAWSRAGVPLNEKLFF. CDR3 DNA sequence: TGTGCCTGGAGTCGGGCAGGCGTACCGCTTAATGAAAAACTGTTTTTT.

The gene calls are TRBV7-9 and TRBJ1-1, with 8 bases lining up with TRBD1. J was trimmed by 2 bases and V by 5 bases; bases with no gene match: 13. The CDR3 runs 17 residues. CDR1 is SEHNR and CDR2 is FQNEAQ in the germline V gene (reference sequence). The CDR3 is CASSPDVGQVGNTEAFF. The CDR3 DNA reads as TGTGCCAGCAGCCCTGATGTGGGACAGGTAGGAAACACTGAAGCTTTCTTT. The full variable domain, rest sourced from reference TRBV7-9 and TRBJ1-1, is DTGVSQNPRHKITKRGQNVTFRCDPISEHNRLYWYRQTLGQGPEFLTYFQNEAQLEKSRLLSDRFSAERPKGSFSTLEIQRTEQGDSAMYLCASSPDVGQVGNTEAFFGQGTRLTVV.

This clone has a single count. This chain connects TRBV5-8 to TRBJ2-2; TRBD2 matches at 11 bases. This CDR3 has 16 residues. Germline V gene lookup returns CDR1 SGHTS and CDR2 YDEGEE. J lost 4 bases, V lost 4 bases, and 6 bases had no gene match. The CDR3, as DNA: TGTGCCAGCAGCATAAGGGGGACTAGCGGCACCGGGGAGCTGTTTTTT. This codes for CASSIRGTSGTGELFF.

This chain uses TRBV28 with TRBJ2-7; 11 positions agree with TRBD1. Germline values: CDR1 MDHEN, CDR2 SYDVKM. There are 16 residues in the CDR3. Trimming at V came to 4 bases and at J to 2 bases, leaving 7 bases not matched to a gene. CDR3 sequence (DNA): TGTGCCAGCAGTTCCCCCCGGGACAGGGGGGCCTACGAGCAGTACTTC. Encoded protein: CASSSPRDRGAYEQYF.

The gene calls are TRBV4-2 and TRBJ1-5; D is perhaps TRBD1 (6 bases). CDR1 and CDR2 (germline): LGHNA, YNFKEQ. The CDR3 has 15 amino acids. Trimming left V 0 bases short and J 6 bases short, with 12 bases between. CDR3 region: CASSQEFRGPQPQHF. The DNA for the CDR3 is TGTGCCAGCAGCCAAGAGTTTCGGGGGCCTCAGCCCCAGCATTTT.

This clone has more than one count but fewer than ten. The chain couples TRBV6-1 to TRBJ1-2; D not certain. Germline V CDR1 and CDR2: MNHNS, SASEGT. The V end lost 3 bases, the J end lost 3 bases, and 5 bases lay between the germline ends. The CDR3 spans 12 residues. The CDR3 coding sequence is TGTGCCAGCAGTGACGGGTACTATGGCTACACCTTC. Translated, it gives CASSDGYYGYTF.

This chain links TRBV20-1 with TRBJ1-6; no clear D gene. Germline-derived CDR1 and CDR2 are DFQATT and SNEGSKA (reference sequence). V dropped 5 bases and J dropped 15 bases, with 14 bases sitting between them. The CDR3 is 11 residues long. CDR3 nucleotides: TGCAGTGCTCATTCGGCGACAAGCCTCCACTTT. Its protein is CSAHSATSLHF.

The J gene is TRBJ2-1, the V gene TRBV27; 8 positions match TRBD1. Germline V gene sequence: CDR1 MNHEY, CDR2 SMNVEV (reference sequence). This CDR3 has 16 residues. With V trimmed by 6 bases and J by 2 bases, 9 bases remained unmatched. CDR3 residues: CASRQTPGQAYNEQFF. The CDR3 coding sequence is TGTGCCAGCAGACAGACACCGGGACAGGCCTACAATGAGCAGTTCTTC.

J is TRBJ2-2 and V is TRBV27; D might be TRBD2 (5 bases). The ends were cut back, 1 base at V and 4 bases at J, with 13 bases in the middle. The CDR3 totals 16 residues. The germline V gene has CDR1 MNHEY and CDR2 SMNVEV (reference sequence). The DNA of the CDR3 is TGTGCCAGCAGTTTATATTACCGGGGTTCCACCGGGGAGCTGTTTTTT. The encoded protein is CASSLYYRGSTGELFF.

This chain joins TRBV9 and TRBJ2-1, with TRBD2 matching over 12 bases. The CDR3 length is 16 residues. V gave up 4 bases and J gave up 3 bases; unmatched junction bases: 5. From germline, CDR1 is SGDLS and CDR2 YYNGEE. The CDR3 loop is CASSWTSGNVYNEQFF. DNA for the CDR3: TGTGCCAGCAGCTGGACTAGCGGGAACGTCTACAATGAGCAGTTCTTC.

This chain connects TRBV2 to TRBJ1-5; D is ambiguous. The CDR3 runs 13 residues. Looked up from germline, CDR1 is SNHLY and CDR2 is FYNNEI. The V end was cut by 7 bases, the J end by 0 bases, with 7 bases between. CDR3 loop: CASMRDSNQPQHF. CDR3 DNA: TGTGCCAGCATGAGGGATAGCAATCAGCCCCAGCATTTT.

The chain couples TRBV5-4 to TRBJ2-7; tentative D call: TRBD2 (5 bases). Trimming cost V 5 bases and J 6 bases, with 12 bases left between them. Looked up from germline, CDR1 is SGHNT and CDR2 is YYREEE (reference sequence). The CDR3 runs to 12 residues. CDR3 sequence reads: CASRGSGSEQYF. The CDR3 DNA reads TGTGCCAGCAGAGGGTCGGGGAGCGAGCAGTACTTC.

Comment on this clone: Other DNA sequences in this sample translate to the same CDR3. V usage is TRBV2 and J usage is TRBJ2-5, with D uncertain. The germline V gene has CDR1 SNHLY and CDR2 FYNNEI. Trimming removed 6 bases from V and 5 bases from J, with 4 bases in between. The CDR3 loop spans 10 amino acids. As DNA, the CDR3 is TGTGCCAGCAGACAGGAGACCCAGTACTTC. Amino acids: CASRQETQYF.

The chain combines TRBV7-3 with TRBJ2-5, with D tentatively TRBD1 (5 bases). CDR3 length: 13 amino acids. The V end was cut by 5 bases, the J end by 2 bases, with 9 bases between. CDR1 and CDR2 from the germline V gene are SGHTA and FQGTGA. In DNA, the CDR3 is TGTGCCAGCAGCACGACAGTGCAAGAGACCCAGTACTTC. Its translation: CASSTTVQETQYF.

The chain joins TRBV11-2 to TRBJ2-3; 13 nucleotides align to TRBD2. CDR1 is SGHAT, CDR2 FQNNGV, per germline. V trimming: 3 bases; J trimming: 10 bases; junction bases outside the gene matches: 10. The CDR3 has 16 residues. The CDR3 DNA reads TGTGCCAGCAGCTTGGGGACTAGCGGGAATGTTGCGGCGCAGTATTTT. Translated: CASSLGTSGNVAAQYF.